The T cell receptor (beta chain) described here comes from a study of blood T cell repertoires in COVID-19. At the level of the study: The origin of the acute and convalescent COVID-19 samples was the United States, Italy and Spain. From T cells, B-cell-depleted T cells, or PBMCs came the material, which was cDNA or gDNA.

CDR1 is LNHDA, CDR2 SQIVND, per germline (reference sequence). V was clipped by 4 bases and J by 5 bases; unmatched bases: 7. The CDR3 consists of 14 residues. The authors' processing: Scientists estimated how many nucleated cells there were by amplifying reference gene primers. Profiling relied on immunoSEQ multiplex PCR, and the TCRdb table lists in-frame clones only, not all of them. V and J calls and clone size are those listed in that table; D and trimming were worked out from the DNA. Here the sample spans about 120,000 clones, over 60% being singletons. Sequencing used peripheral blood. The TCR sequence derives from a woman of 80 years or more with acute or convalescent COVID-19. This sequence joins TRBV19 and TRBJ2-5; 7 positions agree with TRBD1. The CDR3 loop reads CASSRDRDLETQYF. The CDR3 bases are TGTGCCAGTAGTAGAGACAGGGATTTGGAGACCCAGTACTTC.